This is a list of T cell receptor beta chains from one sample in a study of T cells in narcolepsy. Libraries were prepared by immunoSEQ multiplex PCR; TCRdb keeps only in-frame clonotypes and omits some of them. The sample records roughly 24,000 clones, about 86% being singletons. What was sequenced was memory (CD45RA-) CD4+ T cells from blood. These receptor sequences come from a human donor in good health. Both conserved end residues are part of each CDR3. The D gene is left open where the match is weak. Clone sizes are given selectively: once, few, many, or a class where the clone is expanded.

d_call: -
v_call: TRBV5-1
clone_size: -
j_call: TRBJ1-5
cdr3_nt: TGCGCCAGCAGCTTGGGACCGAACGGGGATCAGCCCCAGCATTTT
cdr3_aa: CASSLGPNGDQPQHF

d_call: -
v_call: TRBV6-6
clone_size: once
j_call: TRBJ1-1
cdr3_nt: TGTGCCAGCAGGGCGGGTGGCACTGAAGCTTTCTTT
cdr3_aa: CASRAGGTEAFF

d_call: TRBD1
v_call: TRBV5-1
clone_size: -
j_call: TRBJ1-2
cdr3_nt: TGCGCCAGCAGACCGGACAGGGGACTGTATGGCTACACCTTC
cdr3_aa: CASRPDRGLYGYTF

d_call: -
v_call: TRBV5-1
clone_size: -
j_call: TRBJ2-7
cdr3_nt: TGCGCCAGCAGCCCGGCCCAGGGGGGCTCCTACGAGCAGTACTTC
cdr3_aa: CASSPAQGGSYEQYF

d_call: TRBD1
v_call: TRBV20-1
clone_size: -
j_call: TRBJ1-2
cdr3_nt: TGCAGTACAGGGGGAGACGTTGGCTACACCTTC
cdr3_aa: CSTGGDVGYTF

d_call: -
v_call: TRBV18
clone_size: -
j_call: TRBJ2-5
cdr3_nt: TGTGCCAGCTCTTTGGCGATCCAAGAGACCCAGTACTTC
cdr3_aa: CASSLAIQETQYF

d_call: -
v_call: TRBV15
clone_size: -
j_call: TRBJ2-7
cdr3_nt: TGTGCCACCGGCGACGGAGACTCCTACGAGCAGTACTTC
cdr3_aa: CATGDGDSYEQYF

d_call: TRBD1
v_call: TRBV18
clone_size: -
j_call: TRBJ1-2
cdr3_nt: TGTGCCAGCTCACCACCGTCGGGACAGGGCTATGGCTACACCTTC
cdr3_aa: CASSPPSGQGYGYTF

d_call: -
v_call: TRBV6-5
clone_size: -
j_call: TRBJ2-2
cdr3_nt: TGTGCCAGCAGCTTCCAGGGGGGCAAGGCCGGGGAGCTGTTTTTT
cdr3_aa: CASSFQGGKAGELFF

d_call: -
v_call: TRBV5-8
clone_size: -
j_call: TRBJ1-1
cdr3_nt: TGTGCCAGCAGCTTGAATATAAACTGGGGCTACACTGAAGCTTTCTTT
cdr3_aa: CASSLNINWGYTEAFF

d_call: -
v_call: TRBV11-3
clone_size: -
j_call: TRBJ1-5
cdr3_nt: TGTGCCAGCAGCCCGCCCTTCAATCAGCCCCAGCATTTT
cdr3_aa: CASSPPFNQPQHF

d_call: -
v_call: TRBV13
clone_size: -
j_call: TRBJ2-3
cdr3_nt: TGTGCCAGCAGCTTCGCCGACCGCGAACCTCAGGGGTCGCAGTATTTT
cdr3_aa: CASSFADREPQGSQYF

d_call: -
v_call: TRBV5-1
clone_size: -
j_call: TRBJ2-5
cdr3_nt: TGCGCCAGCAGCTTGGAACGGGGTTGGGGTGAGACCCAGTACTTC
cdr3_aa: CASSLERGWGETQYF

d_call: TRBD1
v_call: TRBV5-1
clone_size: large
j_call: TRBJ1-4
cdr3_nt: TGCGCCAGCAGACCTGGACAGGGGGGTGAAAAACTGTTTTTT
cdr3_aa: CASRPGQGGEKLFF

d_call: TRBD1
v_call: TRBV7-9
clone_size: -
j_call: TRBJ2-2
cdr3_nt: TGTGCCAGCAGCCATTCGGACAGGCTCACCGGGGAGCTGTTTTTT
cdr3_aa: CASSHSDRLTGELFF

d_call: -
v_call: TRBV7-2
clone_size: -
j_call: TRBJ1-3
cdr3_nt: TGTGCCAGCAGCTTGGACAGACGAAACACCATATATTTT
cdr3_aa: CASSLDRRNTIYF

d_call: -
v_call: TRBV5-1
clone_size: -
j_call: TRBJ2-7
cdr3_nt: TGCGCCAGCAGCTTGTCTCCCGGGACTCAATACGAGCAGTACTTC
cdr3_aa: CASSLSPGTQYEQYF

d_call: -
v_call: TRBV5-1
clone_size: -
j_call: TRBJ2-7
cdr3_nt: TGCGCCAGCAGCTTGGGAATTCTCGGCTACGAGCAGTACTTC
cdr3_aa: CASSLGILGYEQYF

d_call: -
v_call: TRBV5-8
clone_size: few
j_call: TRBJ1-1
cdr3_nt: TGTGCCAGCAGCTTGAGGACTGAAGCTTTCTTT
cdr3_aa: CASSLRTEAFF

d_call: TRBD1
v_call: TRBV5-4
clone_size: -
j_call: TRBJ1-2
cdr3_nt: TGTGCCAGCAGCAGAGAGCTACAGGGGGTTCATGGCTACACCTTC
cdr3_aa: CASSRELQGVHGYTF

d_call: -
v_call: TRBV2
clone_size: -
j_call: TRBJ2-1
cdr3_nt: TGTGCCAGCAGCGCCCAAAGCGTTGGCTACAATGAGCAGTTCTTC
cdr3_aa: CASSAQSVGYNEQFF

d_call: -
v_call: TRBV20-1
clone_size: -
j_call: TRBJ1-6
cdr3_nt: TGCAGTGCCCGGGGGGTAAGGGCCCTCCACTTT
cdr3_aa: CSARGVRALHF

d_call: -
v_call: TRBV10-1
clone_size: once
j_call: TRBJ2-3
cdr3_nt: TGCGCCAGCAGTGATGGCGGATACACAGATACGCAGTATTTT
cdr3_aa: CASSDGGYTDTQYF

d_call: -
v_call: TRBV5-6
clone_size: -
j_call: TRBJ1-2
cdr3_nt: TGTGCCAGCAGCTTGGGCCAAACCTCTGGCTACACCTTC
cdr3_aa: CASSLGQTSGYTF

d_call: -
v_call: TRBV5-5
clone_size: -
j_call: TRBJ1-1
cdr3_nt: TGTGCCAGCAGCACCCGACCAGGGAAGATGGTTGAAGCTTTCTTT
cdr3_aa: CASSTRPGKMVEAFF

d_call: TRBD2
v_call: TRBV6-1
clone_size: -
j_call: TRBJ2-7
cdr3_nt: TGTGCCAGCAGTGAAGCGCGGGGGAAGGGGAACCCGCCCTCCTACGAGCAGTACTTC
cdr3_aa: CASSEARGKGNPPSYEQYF

d_call: TRBD2
v_call: TRBV7-9
clone_size: -
j_call: TRBJ2-3
cdr3_nt: TGTGCCAGCAGCTTAGGTGGCGGGGGGCCCACAGATACGCAGTATTTT
cdr3_aa: CASSLGGGGPTDTQYF

d_call: -
v_call: TRBV5-6
clone_size: -
j_call: TRBJ1-5
cdr3_nt: TGTGCCAGCAGCTTCTATCAGGGAGCCCAGCATTTT
cdr3_aa: CASSFYQGAQHF

d_call: -
v_call: TRBV6-4
clone_size: few
j_call: TRBJ2-3
cdr3_nt: TGTGCCAGCAGTGACTCGACCACAGATACGCAGTATTTT
cdr3_aa: CASSDSTTDTQYF

d_call: -
v_call: TRBV10-1
clone_size: -
j_call: TRBJ1-1
cdr3_nt: TGCGCCAGCAGTCGGACGGGAAACACTGAAGCTTTCTTT
cdr3_aa: CASSRTGNTEAFF

d_call: -
v_call: TRBV18
clone_size: -
j_call: TRBJ2-1
cdr3_nt: TGTGCCAGCTCACCAACCGGGACATATCACGGTAAAAGCGGGGCACAGCAGTTCTTC
cdr3_aa: CASSPTGTYHGKSGAQQFF

d_call: TRBD1
v_call: TRBV12-5
clone_size: -
j_call: TRBJ1-1
cdr3_nt: TGTGCCGACAGGGTCGGGAACACTGAAGCTTTCTTT
cdr3_aa: CADRVGNTEAFF

d_call: -
v_call: TRBV2
clone_size: -
j_call: TRBJ2-5
cdr3_nt: TGTGCCAGCAGTGAGAGAAGCGGAGGGCCTGACTGGCAGTACTTC
cdr3_aa: CASSERSGGPDWQYF

d_call: TRBD2
v_call: TRBV7-8
clone_size: -
j_call: TRBJ2-3
cdr3_nt: TGTGCCAGCGGGTTAGCGGGACAAAATACGCAGTATTTT
cdr3_aa: CASGLAGQNTQYF

d_call: -
v_call: TRBV11-2
clone_size: -
j_call: TRBJ2-1
cdr3_nt: TGTGCCAGCAGCTCAGACAAATTTAAGCAGTTCTTC
cdr3_aa: CASSSDKFKQFF

d_call: TRBD1
v_call: TRBV27
clone_size: -
j_call: TRBJ2-2
cdr3_nt: TGTGCCAGCAGTTTATCGACAGGGAGGAACACCGGGGAGCTGTTTTTT
cdr3_aa: CASSLSTGRNTGELFF

d_call: -
v_call: TRBV5-1
clone_size: -
j_call: TRBJ2-7
cdr3_nt: TGCGCCAGCAGCTTGGAATCGTGGCAGGGGAATCACGAGCAGTACTTC
cdr3_aa: CASSLESWQGNHEQYF

d_call: -
v_call: TRBV5-1
clone_size: once
j_call: TRBJ2-5
cdr3_nt: TGCGCCAGCAGCACGGACGGCAACCAAGAGACCCAGTACTTC
cdr3_aa: CASSTDGNQETQYF

d_call: -
v_call: TRBV10-1
clone_size: -
j_call: TRBJ2-1
cdr3_nt: TGCGCCAGCAGCGCCGCAGGTAATGAGCAGTTCTTC
cdr3_aa: CASSAAGNEQFF

d_call: -
v_call: TRBV5-1
clone_size: -
j_call: TRBJ2-1
cdr3_nt: TGCGCCAGCAGCTTGGTACTCCCCCACAATGAGCAGTTCTTC
cdr3_aa: CASSLVLPHNEQFF

d_call: -
v_call: TRBV6-1
clone_size: few
j_call: TRBJ1-5
cdr3_nt: TGTGCCAGCAGTGAAGGCTCATATAGCAATCAGCCCCAGCATTTT
cdr3_aa: CASSEGSYSNQPQHF

d_call: TRBD2
v_call: TRBV11-3
clone_size: -
j_call: TRBJ2-7
cdr3_nt: TGTGCCACCGGAAGATCGGGGGGGCGGTACGAGCAGTACTTC
cdr3_aa: CATGRSGGRYEQYF

d_call: TRBD1
v_call: TRBV5-4
clone_size: -
j_call: TRBJ1-3
cdr3_nt: TGTGCCAGCAGCGCGGACAGGGCTGGAAACACCATATATTTT
cdr3_aa: CASSADRAGNTIYF

d_call: TRBD1
v_call: TRBV18
clone_size: -
j_call: TRBJ2-2
cdr3_nt: TGTGCCAGCCCCAGATCGGACAGGTCTGACACCGGGGAGCTGTTTTTT
cdr3_aa: CASPRSDRSDTGELFF

d_call: -
v_call: TRBV5-4
clone_size: -
j_call: TRBJ2-3
cdr3_nt: TGTGCCAGCAGCTTGGAGCAGGCCGCGGTTACGCAGTATTTT
cdr3_aa: CASSLEQAAVTQYF

d_call: -
v_call: TRBV14
clone_size: -
j_call: TRBJ2-3
cdr3_nt: TGTGCCAGCAGCCTAAGGGGGGTTAGCACAGATACGCAGTATTTT
cdr3_aa: CASSLRGVSTDTQYF

d_call: TRBD2
v_call: TRBV2
clone_size: -
j_call: TRBJ2-1
cdr3_nt: TGTGCCAGCAGTGGGGTAGCGGGGAGGCGTTACAATGAGCAGTTCTTC
cdr3_aa: CASSGVAGRRYNEQFF

d_call: -
v_call: TRBV6-5
clone_size: -
j_call: TRBJ1-2
cdr3_nt: TGTGCCAGCACCAAGGACATGGGAAGTAACTATGGCTACACCTTC
cdr3_aa: CASTKDMGSNYGYTF